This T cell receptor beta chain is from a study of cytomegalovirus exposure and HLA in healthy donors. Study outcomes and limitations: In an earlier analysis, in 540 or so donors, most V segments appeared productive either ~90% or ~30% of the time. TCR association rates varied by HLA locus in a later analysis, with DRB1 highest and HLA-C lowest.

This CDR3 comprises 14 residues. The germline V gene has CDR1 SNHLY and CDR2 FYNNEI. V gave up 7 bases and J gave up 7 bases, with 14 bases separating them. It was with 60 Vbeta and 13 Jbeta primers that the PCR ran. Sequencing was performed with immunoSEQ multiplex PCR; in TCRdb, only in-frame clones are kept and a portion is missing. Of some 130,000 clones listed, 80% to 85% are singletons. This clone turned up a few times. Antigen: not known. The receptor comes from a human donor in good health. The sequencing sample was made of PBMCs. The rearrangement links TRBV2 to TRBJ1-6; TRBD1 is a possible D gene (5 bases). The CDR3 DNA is TGTGCCAGCATTGGCGGGACGGGCAATTCACCCCTCCACTTT. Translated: CASIGGTGNSPLHF.